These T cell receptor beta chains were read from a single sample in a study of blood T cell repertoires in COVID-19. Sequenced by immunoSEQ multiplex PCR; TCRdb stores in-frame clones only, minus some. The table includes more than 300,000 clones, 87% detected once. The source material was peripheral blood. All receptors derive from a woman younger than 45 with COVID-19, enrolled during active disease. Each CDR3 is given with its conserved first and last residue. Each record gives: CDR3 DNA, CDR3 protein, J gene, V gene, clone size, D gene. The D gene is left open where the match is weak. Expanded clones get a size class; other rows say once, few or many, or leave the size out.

TGTGCCAGCAGCGTAGAGGCAGGGGTCCCCTACAATGAGCAGTTCTTC,CASSVEAGVPYNEQFF,TRBJ2-1,TRBV9,.,.
TGTGCCAGCTCACCGACAGCCCTCCACACCTTC,CASSPTALHTF,TRBJ1-2,TRBV18,.,.
TGTGCCAGCAGTTTGGGACAGGAGCTCTACGAGCAGTACTTC,CASSLGQELYEQYF,TRBJ2-7,TRBV27,once,TRBD1
TGTGCCACCAAAAGGGACAACCCCTCTGGAAACACCATATATTTT,CATKRDNPSGNTIYF,TRBJ1-3,TRBV15,.,.
TGTGCCAGCAACGGGAGGGCTTTCACCGGGGAGCTGTTTTTT,CASNGRAFTGELFF,TRBJ2-2,TRBV5-6,.,TRBD2
TGTGCCAGCAGCGTAGGGCGGGGTGAACTGTACTTC,CASSVGRGELYF,TRBJ2-5,TRBV9,.,.
TGTGCCAGCAGCTTATTTCCGACTAGCGGAGCAGATACGCAGTATTTT,CASSLFPTSGADTQYF,TRBJ2-3,TRBV13,.,TRBD2
TGTGCCAGCAGCGCCAGGCAGCGGGAGGTTACTACTAATGAGCAGTTCTTC,CASSARQREVTTNEQFF,TRBJ2-1,TRBV21-1,.,.
TGTGCCAGCAGTTTCCCCGGGGGAGGGTCCGAGCAGTACTTC,CASSFPGGGSEQYF,TRBJ2-7,TRBV2,.,TRBD2
TGTGCCAGCAGTGGGGACAATTTAGCCAAAAACATTCAGTACTTC,CASSGDNLAKNIQYF,TRBJ2-4,TRBV2,.,.
TGTGCCAGCGGAAGGCAGGGAATATTGGAAGAGACCCAGTACTTC,CASGRQGILEETQYF,TRBJ2-5,TRBV11-2,.,.
TGTGCCAGCACCCCCGATGGAGGGCGGGGGTATAGCAATCAGCCCCAGCATTTT,CASTPDGGRGYSNQPQHF,TRBJ1-5,TRBV2,.,.
TGTGCCAGCAGTTACTCGGGCGGGATTATCGATGAGCAGTTCTTC,CASSYSGGIIDEQFF,TRBJ2-1,TRBV6-5,.,.
TGTGCCAGCAGCCCCAGGGGGCTGGGAGGAAACACCATATATTTT,CASSPRGLGGNTIYF,TRBJ1-3,TRBV28,.,TRBD1
TGTGCCAGCAGCTGGCCCGGGGAGCAGTACTTC,CASSWPGEQYF,TRBJ2-7,TRBV5-5,.,.
TGTGCCAGCAGTACCCCCCTAGCGGGAGGTCGGAATGAGCAGTTCTTC,CASSTPLAGGRNEQFF,TRBJ2-1,TRBV2,.,TRBD2
TGTGCCTCCAGGGGGCTGAACACTGAAGCTTTCTTT,CASRGLNTEAFF,TRBJ1-1,TRBV6-5,.,TRBD1
TGTGCCAGCAGTTACTCCGGCGGGTTTGGCACCGGGGAGCTGTTTTTT,CASSYSGGFGTGELFF,TRBJ2-2,TRBV6-2/TRBV6-3,.,.
TGTGCCAGCAGGTTATTGGCGGGAGGAGGGACCGGGGAGCTGTTTTTT,CASRLLAGGGTGELFF,TRBJ2-2,TRBV4-2,few,TRBD2
TGTGCCAGCAGCGAGACAGGGGGGCCCTACAATGAGCAGTTCTTC,CASSETGGPYNEQFF,TRBJ2-1,TRBV4-2,once,TRBD1
TGTGCCAGCAGTACGGGACAAACAACCGGGGAGCTGTTTTTT,CASSTGQTTGELFF,TRBJ2-2,TRBV6-6,.,.
TGTGCCTGGAGTGGAATTAGAGGGCACGGCTACACCTTC,CAWSGIRGHGYTF,TRBJ1-2,TRBV30,.,.